This is a list of T cell receptor beta chains from one sample in a study of HIV-infected patients and healthy controls. Each CDR3 protein is one row after TCRdb ran MiXCR on the 5' RACE reads. The sample consists of over 9,000 distinct CDR3 sequences, 8% of them appearing once. Here the sequenced sample was blood, taken before antiretroviral therapy. The source of these receptors is an adult with HIV infection. The donor label of this sample is uncertain. Both conserved end residues are part of each CDR3. A D gene is named only where the DNA matches it firmly. Expanded clones are given a class, and other clones once, few, many or no size at all.

clone size,V gene,CDR3 length,J gene,D gene,CDR3 DNA,CDR3 protein
NA,TRBV7-2,17,TRBJ2-6,NA,TGTGCCAGCAGCCATGCGCGAGGGGTTACTGGGGCCAACGTCCTGACTTTC,CASSHARGVTGANVLTF
many,TRBV5-6,17,TRBJ2-2,NA,TGTGCCAGCAGCTTGGAGCTGGAGAACGGACATGCCGGGGAGCTGTTTTTT,CASSLELENGHAGELFF
many,TRBV12-3/TRBV12-4,17,TRBJ1-5,NA,TGTGCCAGCACCGAAGACGGGCCCCTGGGAGGCAATCAGCCCCAGCATTTT,CASTEDGPLGGNQPQHF
few,TRBV12-3/TRBV12-4,12,TRBJ1-2,NA,TGTGCCAGCAGTTTTATGGGCTATGGCTACACCTTC,CASSFMGYGYTF
many,TRBV20-1,14,TRBJ2-1,TRBD2,TGCAGTGCTCTACTAGCGGGCCCCTACAATGAGCAGTTCTTC,CSALLAGPYNEQFF
many,TRBV7-6,17,TRBJ2-2,TRBD1,TGTGCCAGCAGCTTAATTTACGGGACAGGGAACACCGGGGAGCTGTTTTTT,CASSLIYGTGNTGELFF
many,TRBV29-1,13,TRBJ2-3,NA,TGCAGCGTTGGAGGAGGGAGCACAGATACGCAGTATTTT,CSVGGGSTDTQYF
few,TRBV28,13,TRBJ2-3,NA,TGTGCCAGCAGTTTATTAGGGACAGATACGCAGTATTTT,CASSLLGTDTQYF
NA,TRBV5-6,14,TRBJ1-5,TRBD1,TGTGCCAGCAGCTTCGGACAGGGCAATCAGCCCCAGCATTTT,CASSFGQGNQPQHF
few,TRBV18,15,TRBJ1-2,NA,TGTGCCAGCTCACCAGGTCCTGGCAGGGAATATGGCTACACCTTC,CASSPGPGREYGYTF
few,TRBV29-1,13,TRBJ2-5,NA,TGCAGCGCCAAAACCGGGGGACAAGAGACCCAGTACTTC,CSAKTGGQETQYF